These 15 T cell receptor beta chains were all obtained from the same sample, sequenced in a study of breast tumors, draining lymph nodes, adjacent tissues (dated by TCRdb to the mid-2010s). Libraries were constructed by multiplex PCR. The sequencer was an Illumina HiSeq 2000. Using fastp trimming at Q25 and MiXCR clonotype assembly, TCRdb reanalyzed the public sequencing data and kept in-frame beta chains. Each record represents a unique CDR3 protein, reported with the most common genes and DNA among its rows. Recorded for this sample are about 230,000 distinct CDR3 sequences; around 32% of them occurred a single time. The leading ten clones occupy 1.1% to 1.5% of the sample. Lymph node samples came from the axillary draining lymph nodes of breast cancer patients. The sequenced material came from axillary lymph node tissue. The receptor set was obtained from a female donor with breast cancer. Some clones in this sample may be carry-over from other donors' samples.

The chain links TRBV7-9 to TRBJ1-3, with D hard to call. V gave up 6 bases and J gave up 0 bases, with 12 bases separating them. In germline, CDR1 is SEHNR, CDR2 FQNEAQ (reference sequence). The CDR3 totals 15 residues. The CDR3 DNA sequence: TGTGCCAGCAGTTTGGGCATGAGCTCTGGAAACACCATATATTTT. This sequence encodes CASSLGMSSGNTIYF.

This clonotype was seen repeatedly, ten times or more. This sequence may be a read error, since a much larger clone differs from it by one base. The V call is TRBV7-8, the J call TRBJ2-5, with TRBD2 matching over 9 bases. This CDR3 contains 15 residues. Germline CDR1 and CDR2: SGHVS and FQNEAQ. This chain's CDR3 is CASSLGLAGQETQHF. The CDR3 DNA follows: TGTGCCAGCAGCTTAGGCCTAGCGGGGCAAGAGACCCAGCACTTC.

With regard to this clonotype: A read error may account for a junction end that differs from germline. The V and J genes are TRBV7-8 and TRBJ1-2; D is perhaps TRBD1 (5 bases). This CDR3 spans 14 amino acids. CDR1 is SGHVS, CDR2 FQNEAQ, per germline. The CDR3 here is CASSLRRQNYGYAF. For the CDR3, the DNA is TGTGCCAGCAGCCTTCGAAGACAGAACTATGGCTACGCCTTC. Variable domain in full (rest from reference TRBV7-8 and TRBJ1-2): GAGVSQSPRYKVAKRGQDVALRCDPISGHVSLFWYQQALGQGPEFLTYFQNEAQLDKSGLPSDRFFAERPEGSVSTLKIQRTQQEDSAVYLCASSLRRQNYGYAFGSGTRLTVV.

This clonotype was found many times. This CDR3 is CASRLAGETGELFF. CDR3 bases: TGTGCCAGCAGGTTAGCGGGAGAGACCGGGGAGCTGTTTTTT. The V gene is TRBV9, the J gene TRBJ2-2, with TRBD2 matching 9 bases. The CDR3 length is 14 residues. Germline CDR1 reads SGDLS; CDR2 reads YYNGEE. V lost 5 bases to trimming and J lost 5 bases; unmatched junction nucleotides: 4.

This clonotype was seen at least ten times. The chain joins TRBV9 to TRBJ2-7, with 12 bases matching TRBD1. CDR3 length: 14 residues. The trim removed 5 bases at V and 6 bases at J, leaving 6 bases unmatched. Germline CDR1 reads SGDLS; CDR2 reads YYNGEE. CDR3 region: CASSPGQGAREQYF. CDR3 in DNA: TGTGCCAGCAGTCCGGGACAGGGGGCACGCGAGCAGTACTTC.

This clonotype has ten or more counts. The chain couples TRBV24-1 to TRBJ1-2; D not certain. This CDR3 has 11 amino acids. Germline CDR1 reads KGHDR; CDR2 reads SFDVKD. V lost 4 bases to trimming and J lost 8 bases, with 7 bases between them. The DNA of the CDR3 is TGTGCCACCAGTGAGGGCGAGGGCTACACCTTC. Translating it yields CATSEGEGYTF.

J is TRBJ1-3 and V is TRBV7-8; 8 nucleotides align to TRBD1. With V trimmed by 5 bases and J by 0 bases, 6 bases remained unmatched. Germline loops: CDR1 SGHVS, CDR2 FQNEAQ. The CDR3 runs 16 residues. The CDR3 bases are TGTGCCAGCAGCCCGTACGGACAGGGCTCTGGAAACACCATATATTTT. Protein: CASSPYGQGSGNTIYF.

The V call is TRBV6-2 or TRBV6-3, the J call TRBJ2-2; D is perhaps TRBD2 (5 bases). The CDR3 has 14 residues. Germline V lookup: CDR1 MNHEY, CDR2 SVGEGT. Trimming took 6 bases from V and 7 from J, leaving 15 bases between them. The CDR3 sequence is CASRSLVTHGELFF. In DNA, the CDR3 is TGTGCCAGCAGGTCACTAGTTACCCACGGGGAGCTGTTTTTT.

The chain is built from TRBV18 and TRBJ2-7; perhaps TRBD1 as D (5 bases). CDR1 and CDR2 (germline): KGHSH, LQKENI. This CDR3 region has 18 residues. With 2 bases removed from V and 3 bases from J, the gap between germline ends came to 23 bases. The CDR3 DNA follows: TGTGCCAGCTCACCAGTGGGCAGGGAACTCCGAAGAGTCTACGAGCAGTACTTC. Protein sequence: CASSPVGRELRRVYEQYF.

This clonotype was recorded a few times. This may stem from a read error, because a much larger clone lies one nucleotide away. CDR3 sequence (DNA): TGTGCCACCAGTGATGCAACCGGGACACGAGGGGATGAGCAGTTCTTC. Amino acids: CATSDATGTRGDEQFF. The chain employs TRBV24-1 and TRBJ2-1; possibly TRBD1 for D (6 bases). The CDR3 covers 16 residues. Germline V lookup: CDR1 KGHDR, CDR2 SFDVKD. Trimming shortened V by 3 bases and J by 8 bases, and 19 bases separated the two germline ends.

The genes are TRBV6-5 and TRBJ2-1; no clear D. V was cut by 2 bases and J by 8 bases, with 4 bases left in between. The germline V gene has CDR1 MNHEY and CDR2 SVGAGI. The length of the CDR3 is 11 residues. The CDR3 sequence: CASSYKHEQFF. DNA of the CDR3: TGTGCCAGCAGTTACAAGCATGAGCAGTTCTTC.

This clonotype was seen many times. The chain carries TRBV5-1 and TRBJ1-2; D gene unclear. The CDR3 has 15 residues. CDR1 is SGHRS and CDR2 is YFSETQ in the germline V gene. The V and J ends lost 0 bases and 6 bases respectively, with 15 bases between them. CDR3 sequence (DNA): TGCGCCAGCAGCTTGGAGGCACCGTCTCTCCATGGCTACACCTTC. This sequence encodes CASSLEAPSLHGYTF.

This clonotype was found many times. CDR3 protein: CASRTIGTSGSYEQYF. DNA of the CDR3: TGTGCCAGCAGGACTATAGGGACTAGCGGGAGCTACGAGCAGTACTTC. The chain recombines TRBV7-9 with TRBJ2-7, with 14 positions matching TRBD2. CDR3 length equals 16 residues. Trimming at V came to 6 bases and at J to 3 bases, leaving 7 bases not matched to a gene. From germline, CDR1 is SEHNR and CDR2 FQNEAQ (reference sequence).

This clonotype has a count of ten or more. The CDR3 region is CASSFTNEQFF. The CDR3 DNA follows: TGTGCCAGCAGCTTTACCAATGAGCAGTTCTTC. This chain connects TRBV7-9 to TRBJ2-1; unclear D gene. V was clipped by 3 bases and J by 6 bases, with 3 bases between them. Germline V gene data show CDR1 as SEHNR and CDR2 as FQNEAQ (reference sequence). This CDR3 comprises 11 residues.

V gene TRBV7-9 combines with J gene TRBJ2-5, with a weak D call TRBD2 (6 bases). Trimming left V 2 bases short and J 1 base short, with 11 bases between. Germline assignment: CDR1 SEHNR and CDR2 FQNEAQ (reference sequence). The CDR3 has 15 residues. The DNA of the CDR3 is TGTGCCAGCAGCTTACCGCTAGCGTTCCAAGAGACCCAGTACTTC. It yields the protein CASSLPLAFQETQYF. Full variable domain (missing parts from reference TRBV7-9 and TRBJ2-5): DTGVSQNPRHKITKRGQNVTFRCDPISEHNRLYWYRQTLGQGPEFLTYFQNEAQLEKSRLLSDRFSAERPKGSFSTLEIQRTEQGDSAMYLCASSLPLAFQETQYFGPGTRLLVL.